The clone carrying this TCR beta chain has more than one count but fewer than ten. This record belongs to a study of blood T cell repertoires in COVID-19. Turning to the study itself: PBMCs, B-cell-depleted T cells, or T cells were the source of the cDNA or gDNA that made up the material.

The ends were cut back, 2 bases at V and 0 bases at J, with 8 bases in the middle. Germline-derived CDR1 and CDR2 are MNHEY and SMNVEV (reference sequence). This CDR3 region has 15 residues. Per the study methods: Quantification of nucleated cells was approximated via reference gene primer amplification. The repertoire was sequenced with immunoSEQ multiplex PCR; TCRdb's copy has only in-frame clones and lacks some. V and J calls and clone size are those listed in that table; D and trimming were worked out from the DNA. Of roughly 260,000 clones listed, around 86% were seen once; the top ten hold approximately 2.5%.

This chain uses TRBV27 with TRBJ2-4; D is undetermined. The source material was PBMCs or T cells enriched from blood (not recorded which). The origin of this receptor is a woman under 30 who had recovered from COVID-19. CDR3 DNA: TGTGCCAGCAGTTTACTGAGTTCAGCCAAAAACATTCAGTACTTC. This translates into CASSLLSSAKNIQYF.